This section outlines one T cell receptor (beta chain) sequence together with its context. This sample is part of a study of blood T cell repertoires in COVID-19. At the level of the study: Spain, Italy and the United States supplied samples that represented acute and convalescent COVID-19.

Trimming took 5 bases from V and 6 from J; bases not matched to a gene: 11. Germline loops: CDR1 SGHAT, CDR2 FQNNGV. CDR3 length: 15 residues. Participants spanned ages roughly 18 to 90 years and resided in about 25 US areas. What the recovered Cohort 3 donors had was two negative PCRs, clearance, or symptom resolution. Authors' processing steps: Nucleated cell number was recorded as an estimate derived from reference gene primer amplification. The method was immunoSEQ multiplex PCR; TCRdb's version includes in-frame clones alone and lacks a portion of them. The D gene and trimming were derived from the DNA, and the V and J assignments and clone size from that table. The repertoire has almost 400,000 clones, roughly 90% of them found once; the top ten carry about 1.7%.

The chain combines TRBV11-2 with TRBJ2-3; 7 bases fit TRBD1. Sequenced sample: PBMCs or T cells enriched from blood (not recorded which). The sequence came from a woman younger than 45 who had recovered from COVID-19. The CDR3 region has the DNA TGTGCCAGCAGCCCCCAAGGGGGCGCGAGTGATACGCAGTATTTT. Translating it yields CASSPQGGASDTQYF.